This entry concerns a single TCR beta chain. Its antigen remains unidentified. Per-base qualities were not stored, and no clone one base away is much larger. The CDR3 regions of human TCRbeta chains were subjected to immunosequencing. Processing in the source paper ran as follows. Repertoire TCRs were checked for matches against a reference library of SARS-CoV-2-specific TCRs that had been generated using the MIRA antigen-specificity platform. Breadth meant the fraction of unique TCRs that were SARS-CoV-2-associated, whereas depth meant the fraction of total T cells that were SARS-CoV-2-associated. Using the MIRA data, every spike-specific TCR was mapped to the spike region that the TCR reacted to and assigned to either a CD4 or a CD8 class. Log10-transformed breadth and depth values were compared by one-way ANOVA with Sidak's multiple comparisons tests. The immuneACCESS repertoire file appears here via TCRdb, limited to in-frame rearrangements. These files lack a portion of the clones; in checked studies, under half of the deficit traces to unresolved V genes, and the cause of the others is not known. V, J and clone size derive from that table, while D and trimming were established from the DNA sequence. Across this sample there are about 140,000 clones, with just over 90% seen only once. The ten largest clones capture 0.75% to 1% of the sample.

Sequences SNHLY (CDR1) and FYNNEI (CDR2) are obtained from the germline V gene. Relative to germline, V is 6 bases shorter and J is 3 bases shorter, with 11 bases between their ends. The CDR3 has 13 amino acids, counting the end cysteine and phenylalanine. Only the CDR3 region is kept as DNA, spanning 39 bases read in frame from base 1. The data were obtained in a study of T cell responses to AZD1222 COVID-19 vaccine (dated by TCRdb to 2020 to 2023). Regarding the complete study: A total of roughly 240 trial participants underwent TCR sequencing, of whom around 200 received two doses of AZD1222 and 26 received two doses of the MenACWY control vaccine. Trial participants were enrolled into age subgroups of 18-55, 56-69 and 70-plus years, which contained around 140, 26 and 57 TCR-sequenced participants, respectively. The research as a whole found: Epitopes outside the regions mutated in the B.1.351 and B.1.1.7 variants were reportedly recognized by nearly half of the unique spike-specific TCRs. Participants were mostly white British, with more females than males. The authors suggested clonal diversity may have been underestimated. The vaccine-associated CD4 TCRs covered the entire spike protein, and the dominant responses fell in regions 160-218 and 743-854. In the small 56-69-year group, the increase in depth fell short of significance, most likely because of low power. Because no samples from the day 14 peak response were available, repertoires could be characterized only after the peak T cell response. A significant rise in spike-specific TCR breadth and depth was observed after two AZD1222 doses relative to day 0 and relative to MenACWY recipients. Conclusions about previously exposed vaccinees are limited, since just six AZD1222 recipients were seropositive for SARS-CoV-2 at baseline.

This specimen's time point label, interpreted: baseline before first vaccination. Interpreted using the paper, the treatment or condition label stands for: meningococcal conjugate vaccine given as trial control. Samples from vaccinated people were obtained from the UK trials COV001 and COV002, which included a single-blind randomized controlled phase 2/3 trial of AZD1222 (ChAdOx1 nCoV-19) in healthy adults. For TCRbeta chain sequencing, PBMC samples were collected from trial participants at day 0 and at day 28 after the second dose. The sample consisted of peripheral blood, taken on day 0 of MenACWY control vaccination. The TCR sequence derives from an adult in good health. The sequence is built from TRBV2 and TRBJ1-2; no D gene call is confident. The DNA sequence is TGTGCCAGCAGCTCCCGGTCCTACTATGGCTACACCTTC. It translates as CASSSRSYYGYTF.